This T cell receptor (beta chain) comes out of a study of OX40 agonist ivuxolimab in advanced cancers. Germline lookup yields CDR1 LGHNA and CDR2 YSLEER. CDR3 length equals 14 residues. The V end was cut by 2 bases, the J end by 5 bases, with 12 bases between. Some clones are missing from TCRdb's copy, which holds only in-frame ones; the method was immunoSEQ multiplex PCR. The table lists 77,000 or so clones, roughly 78% of them singletons. This receptor was obtained from an adult with an advanced solid tumor such as melanoma, head and neck, liver or kidney cancer. The chain uses TRBV4-3 and TRBJ1-2; D unresolved. The sequencing here drew on CD4+ or CD8+ T cells sorted from blood, taken in a trial of the OX40 agonist ivuxolimab. The CDR3 coding sequence is TGCGCCAGCAGCCAAACAGTCGGGAGGTATGGCTACACCTTC. Its translation: CASSQTVGRYGYTF.